This TCR beta chain originates from a study of beta chain features in type 1 diabetes. General study points: Across patients, naive, central memory and Treg TCRB repertoires exhibited apparently greater similarity than was observed across healthy donors. Type 1 diabetes patients showed a moderate but significant shortening of TCRB CDR3s in all four CD4+ subsets.

Every participating donor gave one draw, a heparinised blood sample averaging about 100 mL. Central memory, naive, regulatory and stem cell-like memory CD4+ cells were sorted by CD45RO/CCR7/CD25/CD127/CD95/CD27. In all sorted populations, purity surpassed 98%. Expressed TCRB transcripts were sequenced, since all the RNA that had been isolated was reverse transcribed. This table comes from immunoSEQ multiplex PCR, and its TCRdb copy is limited to in-frame clones, with some not included. The sample lists 200,000 to 300,000 clones; over 11% were seen once. The trim removed 2 bases at V and 8 bases at J, leaving 5 bases unmatched. Per the germline V gene, CDR1 is MNHEY and CDR2 is SMNVEV (reference sequence). The CDR3 runs 14 residues. This clone showed up just a few times. Its antigen is unidentified.

V is TRBV27 and J is TRBJ1-4; 7 bases are a match to TRBD1. Input material: naive CD4+ T cells from blood. The receptor comes from a man under 40 with type 1 diabetes. The CDR3, as DNA: TGTGCCAGCAGTTTACAGGGGGGAGACGAAAAACTGTTTTTT. Its protein is CASSLQGGDEKLFF.